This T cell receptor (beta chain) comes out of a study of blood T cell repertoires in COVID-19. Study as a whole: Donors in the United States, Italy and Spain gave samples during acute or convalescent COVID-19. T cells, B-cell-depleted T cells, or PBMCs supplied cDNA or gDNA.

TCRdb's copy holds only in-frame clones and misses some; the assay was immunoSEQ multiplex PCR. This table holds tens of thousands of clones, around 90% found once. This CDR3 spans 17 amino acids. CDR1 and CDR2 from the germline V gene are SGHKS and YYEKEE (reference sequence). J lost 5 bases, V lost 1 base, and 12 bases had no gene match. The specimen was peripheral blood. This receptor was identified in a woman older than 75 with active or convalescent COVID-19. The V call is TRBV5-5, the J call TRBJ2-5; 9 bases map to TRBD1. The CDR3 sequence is CASSLHAAQGAGETQYF. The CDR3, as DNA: TGTGCCAGCAGCTTGCACGCCGCACAGGGGGCGGGGGAGACCCAGTACTTC.